One T cell receptor (beta chain) is described in this entry. This record comes from a study of shared clonotypes between healthy human individuals. This CDR3 region has 16 residues. Within Nashville, Tennessee resided all donors, each a Caucasian adult. A CD45RA+ naive subset and a CD45RA-negative memory subset were split from CD4+ cells. Libraries were prepared by immunoSEQ multiplex PCR; TCRdb keeps only in-frame clonotypes and omits some of them. The data contain more than 2,000,000 clones, around 90% of them singletons. This TCR derives from a man between 18 and 29 years old in good health. This rearrangement joins TRBV21-1 to TRBJ1-6. TRBV21-1 is shown as a pseudogene. The sequenced sample consisted of naive CD4+ T cells sorted from blood. As to subset: CD45RA+ positively selected. CDR3 protein: CASSIRPRDLVLWIHF. In DNA form, the CDR3 reads TGTGCCAGCAGCATCCGCCCGCGGGACCTGGTCTTATGGATCCACTTT.